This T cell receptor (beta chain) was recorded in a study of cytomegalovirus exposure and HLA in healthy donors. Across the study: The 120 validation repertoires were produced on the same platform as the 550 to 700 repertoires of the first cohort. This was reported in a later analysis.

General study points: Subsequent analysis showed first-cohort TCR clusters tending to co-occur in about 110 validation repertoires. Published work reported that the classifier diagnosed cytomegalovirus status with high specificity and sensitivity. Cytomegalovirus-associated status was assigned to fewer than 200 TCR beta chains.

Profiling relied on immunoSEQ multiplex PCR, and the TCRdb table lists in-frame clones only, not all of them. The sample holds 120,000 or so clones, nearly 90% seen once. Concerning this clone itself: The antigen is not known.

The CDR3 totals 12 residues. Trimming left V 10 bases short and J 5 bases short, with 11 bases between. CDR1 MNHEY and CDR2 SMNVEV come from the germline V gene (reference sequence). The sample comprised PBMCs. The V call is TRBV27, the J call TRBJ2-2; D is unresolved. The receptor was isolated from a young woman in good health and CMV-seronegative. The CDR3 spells CAILAATGELFF. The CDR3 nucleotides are TGTGCCATACTGGCGGCGACCGGGGAGCTGTTTTTT.